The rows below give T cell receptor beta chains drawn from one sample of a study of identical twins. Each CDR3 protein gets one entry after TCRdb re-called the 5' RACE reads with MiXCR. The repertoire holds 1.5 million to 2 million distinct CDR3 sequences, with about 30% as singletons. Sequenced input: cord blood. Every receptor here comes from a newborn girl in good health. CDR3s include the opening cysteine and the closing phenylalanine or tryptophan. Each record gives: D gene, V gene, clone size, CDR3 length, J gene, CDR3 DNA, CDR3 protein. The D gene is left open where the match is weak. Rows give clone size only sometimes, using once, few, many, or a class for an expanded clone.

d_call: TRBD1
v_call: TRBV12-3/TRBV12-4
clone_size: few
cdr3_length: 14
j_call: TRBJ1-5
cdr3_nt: TGTGCCAGCAGTTTAAGGAGGGGGCGTCAGCCCCAGCATTTT
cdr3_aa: CASSLRRGRQPQHF

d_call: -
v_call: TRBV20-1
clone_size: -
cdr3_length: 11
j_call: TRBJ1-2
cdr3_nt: TGCAGCGGACGACTAGGGGGGGGCTACACCTTC
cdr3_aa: CSGRLGGGYTF

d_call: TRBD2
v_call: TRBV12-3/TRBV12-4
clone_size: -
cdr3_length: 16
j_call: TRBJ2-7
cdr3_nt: TGTGCCAGCAGTCTGGGACTAGCGGGAGGAATGTACGAGCAGTACTTC
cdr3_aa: CASSLGLAGGMYEQYF

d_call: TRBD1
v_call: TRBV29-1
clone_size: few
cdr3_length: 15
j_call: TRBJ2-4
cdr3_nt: TGCAGCGTTTCGACAGGGAACTTAGCCAAAAACATTCAGTACTTC
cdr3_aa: CSVSTGNLAKNIQYF

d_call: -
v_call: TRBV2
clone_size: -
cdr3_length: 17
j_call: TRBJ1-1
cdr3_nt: TGTGCCAGCCAAAAGGGCCGGGACATTCGGGTGAACACTGAAGCTTTCTTT
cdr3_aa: CASQKGRDIRVNTEAFF

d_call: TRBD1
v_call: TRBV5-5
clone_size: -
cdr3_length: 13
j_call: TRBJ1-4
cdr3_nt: TGTGCCAGCAGCTGGAGACAGGGGGAAAAACTGTTTTTT
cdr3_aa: CASSWRQGEKLFF

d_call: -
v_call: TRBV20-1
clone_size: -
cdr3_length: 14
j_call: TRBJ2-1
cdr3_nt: TGCAGTGCTAGGCCGGCGGGGAAGGTGGATGAGCAGTTCTTC
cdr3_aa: CSARPAGKVDEQFF

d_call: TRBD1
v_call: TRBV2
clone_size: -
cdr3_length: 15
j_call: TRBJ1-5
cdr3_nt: TGTGCCAGCAGTGCCCGGGACAGGGTTCAAGGGCCCCAGCATTTT
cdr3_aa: CASSARDRVQGPQHF

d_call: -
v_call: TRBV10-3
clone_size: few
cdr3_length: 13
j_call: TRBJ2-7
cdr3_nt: TGTGCCATCAGCAGGACATCGACCTACGAGCAGTACTTC
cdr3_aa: CAISRTSTYEQYF

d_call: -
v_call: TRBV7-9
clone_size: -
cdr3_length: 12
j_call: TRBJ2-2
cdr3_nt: TGTGCCAGACAGCCGAACACCGGGGAGCTGTTTTTT
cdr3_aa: CARQPNTGELFF

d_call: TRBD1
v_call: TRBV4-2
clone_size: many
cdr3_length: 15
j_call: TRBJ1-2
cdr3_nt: TGTGCCAGCAGCCAGGGGACAGGGGCAAACTATGGCTACACCTTC
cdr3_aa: CASSQGTGANYGYTF

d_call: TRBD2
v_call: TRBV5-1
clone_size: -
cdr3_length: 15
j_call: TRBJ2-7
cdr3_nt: TGCGCCAGCAGCCCGTACGGGACTAATTACTACGAGCAGTACTTC
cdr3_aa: CASSPYGTNYYEQYF

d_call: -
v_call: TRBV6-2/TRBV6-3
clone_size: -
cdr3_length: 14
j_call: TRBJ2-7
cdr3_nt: TGTGCCGGCAGTTATTCCACTGACGCCTACGAGCAGTACTTC
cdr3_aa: CAGSYSTDAYEQYF

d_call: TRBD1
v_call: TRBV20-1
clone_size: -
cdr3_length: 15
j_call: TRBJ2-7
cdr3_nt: TGCAGTGTTCCGCCCGACAGGGGGCTCCACTACGAGCAGTACTTC
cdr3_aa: CSVPPDRGLHYEQYF

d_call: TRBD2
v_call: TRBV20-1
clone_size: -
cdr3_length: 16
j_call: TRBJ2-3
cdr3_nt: TGCAGTGCTAGAGATCTGACTAGCGGGAGTCTGGATACGCAGTATTTT
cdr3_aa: CSARDLTSGSLDTQYF

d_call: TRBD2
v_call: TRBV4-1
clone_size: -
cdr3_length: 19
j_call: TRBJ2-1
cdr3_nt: TGCGCCAGCAGCCAAGATCCGGGACTAGCGGTTAGCTCCTACAATGAGCAGTTCTTC
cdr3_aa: CASSQDPGLAVSSYNEQFF

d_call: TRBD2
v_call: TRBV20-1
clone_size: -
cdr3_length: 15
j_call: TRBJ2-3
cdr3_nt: TGCAGTGCTAGACCATTTAGCGGGAGAACAGATACGCAGTATTTT
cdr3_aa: CSARPFSGRTDTQYF

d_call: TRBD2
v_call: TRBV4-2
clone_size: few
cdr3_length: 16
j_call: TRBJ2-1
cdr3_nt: TGTGCCAGCAGCCAAGGGCGGGGGGCCTCCTACAATGAGCAGTTCTTC
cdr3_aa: CASSQGRGASYNEQFF

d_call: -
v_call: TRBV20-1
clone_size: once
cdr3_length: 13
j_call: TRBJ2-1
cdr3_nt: TGCAGTGCTAGTGTGACTAGGCGGGCTGAGCAGTTCTTC
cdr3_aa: CSASVTRRAEQFF

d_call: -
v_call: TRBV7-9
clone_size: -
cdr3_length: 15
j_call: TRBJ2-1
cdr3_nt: TGTGCCAGCAGCTGGAGGACTGGAGAGCACAATGAGCAGTTCTTC
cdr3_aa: CASSWRTGEHNEQFF

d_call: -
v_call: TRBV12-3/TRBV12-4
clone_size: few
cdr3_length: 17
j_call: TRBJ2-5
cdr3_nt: TGTGCCAGCACCATAAGGGTTGGAGGGGGATATCAAGAGACCCAGTACTTC
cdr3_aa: CASTIRVGGGYQETQYF

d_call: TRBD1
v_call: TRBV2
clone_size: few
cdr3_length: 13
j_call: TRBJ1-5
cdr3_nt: TGTGCCAGCGTGAGGACAGGGGGTCAGCCCCAGCATTTT
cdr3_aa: CASVRTGGQPQHF

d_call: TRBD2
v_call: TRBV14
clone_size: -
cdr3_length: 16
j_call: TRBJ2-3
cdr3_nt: TGTGCCAGCAGCCAAGATTGGACTAGCGGGAGTGATACGCAGTATTTT
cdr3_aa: CASSQDWTSGSDTQYF

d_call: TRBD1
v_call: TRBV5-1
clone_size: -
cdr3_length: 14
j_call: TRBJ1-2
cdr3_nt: TGCGCCAGCTCCCAGACAGGGTCCGTCTATGGCTACACCTTC
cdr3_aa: CASSQTGSVYGYTF

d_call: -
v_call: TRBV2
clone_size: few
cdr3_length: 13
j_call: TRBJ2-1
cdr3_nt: TGTGCCACCAGAGCAGGGACCTACAATGAGCAGTTCTTC
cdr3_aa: CATRAGTYNEQFF

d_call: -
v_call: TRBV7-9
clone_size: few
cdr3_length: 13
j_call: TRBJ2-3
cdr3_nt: TGTGCCAGCAGCTCAGTAGCGTTAGATACGCAGTATTTT
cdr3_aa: CASSSVALDTQYF

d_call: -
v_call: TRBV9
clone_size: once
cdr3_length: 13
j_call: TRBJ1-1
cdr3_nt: TGTGCCAGCAGCGCCGGGGGGGCCCCTGAAGCTTTCTTT
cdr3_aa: CASSAGGAPEAFF

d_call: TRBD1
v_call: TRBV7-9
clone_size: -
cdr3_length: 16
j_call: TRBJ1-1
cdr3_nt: TGTGCCAGCAGCACAAGACAGGGGGCTTCGTTCACTGAAGCTTTCTTT
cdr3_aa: CASSTRQGASFTEAFF

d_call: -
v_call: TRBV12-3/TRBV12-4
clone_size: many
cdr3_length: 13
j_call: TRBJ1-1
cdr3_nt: TGTGCCAGCAGTTTATATGGGGGCACTGAAGCTTTCTTT
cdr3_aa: CASSLYGGTEAFF

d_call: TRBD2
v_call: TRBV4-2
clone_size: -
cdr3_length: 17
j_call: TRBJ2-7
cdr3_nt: TGTGCCAGCAGCCAGACCGGACTAGCGGGGGGCTCCTACGAGCAGTACTTC
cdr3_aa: CASSQTGLAGGSYEQYF

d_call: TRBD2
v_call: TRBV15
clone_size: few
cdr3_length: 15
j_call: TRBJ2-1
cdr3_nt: TGTGCCACCAGCAGGACTAGCGGCTCCTACAATGAGCAGTTCTTC
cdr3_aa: CATSRTSGSYNEQFF

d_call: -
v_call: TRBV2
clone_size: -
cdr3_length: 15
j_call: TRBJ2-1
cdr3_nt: TGTGCCAGCAGTGATTGGGGGACCCTCGGGGGTGAGCAGTTCTTC
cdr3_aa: CASSDWGTLGGEQFF

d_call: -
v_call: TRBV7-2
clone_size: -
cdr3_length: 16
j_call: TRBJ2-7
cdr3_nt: TGTGCCAGCTGTATCGGAGCGGGTGCGCAATCCTACGAGCAGTACTTC
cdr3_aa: CASCIGAGAQSYEQYF

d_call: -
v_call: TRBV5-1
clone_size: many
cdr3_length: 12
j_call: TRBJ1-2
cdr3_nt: TGCGCCAGCAGCTTAAAGGGAGTCGGCTACACCTTC
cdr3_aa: CASSLKGVGYTF

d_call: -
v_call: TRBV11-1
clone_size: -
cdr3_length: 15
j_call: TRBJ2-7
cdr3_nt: TGTGCCAGCAGGCTCCGACAGGACCCCTACAATGAGCAGTACTTC
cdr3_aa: CASRLRQDPYNEQYF

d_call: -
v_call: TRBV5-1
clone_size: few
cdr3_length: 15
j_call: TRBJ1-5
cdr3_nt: TGCGCCAGCAGCCTCTCCACAGGGACCTACGGGTCCCAGCATTTT
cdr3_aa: CASSLSTGTYGSQHF

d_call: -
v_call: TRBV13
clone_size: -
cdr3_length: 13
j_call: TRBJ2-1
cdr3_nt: TGTGCCAGGAGCTTAGGCCTTCAGGGTAAGCAGTTCTTC
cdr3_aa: CARSLGLQGKQFF

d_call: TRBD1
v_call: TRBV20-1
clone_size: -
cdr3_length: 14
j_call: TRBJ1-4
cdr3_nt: TGCAGTGCTAGAGAGGACAGGAAAAATGAAAAACTGTTTTTT
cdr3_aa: CSAREDRKNEKLFF

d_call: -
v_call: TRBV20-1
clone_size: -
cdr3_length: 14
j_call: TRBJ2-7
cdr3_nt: TGCAGTGCTAGAGGAGATGCGACCGACTACGAGCAGTACTTC
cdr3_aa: CSARGDATDYEQYF

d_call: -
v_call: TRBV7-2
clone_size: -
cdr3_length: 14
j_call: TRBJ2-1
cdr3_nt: TGTGCCAGCCACGCGGGTTTAGACCACAATGAGCAGTTCTTC
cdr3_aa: CASHAGLDHNEQFF

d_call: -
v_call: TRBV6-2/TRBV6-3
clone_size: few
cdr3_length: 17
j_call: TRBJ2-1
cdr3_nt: TGTGCCAGCAGCCCCCGACTCGGGCGGAGCTCCTACAATGAGCAGTTCTTC
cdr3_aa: CASSPRLGRSSYNEQFF

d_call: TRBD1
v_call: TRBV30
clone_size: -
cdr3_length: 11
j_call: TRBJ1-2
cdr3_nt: TGTGCCTGGAGTGTAGGGGGCGGCTACACCTTC
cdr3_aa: CAWSVGGGYTF

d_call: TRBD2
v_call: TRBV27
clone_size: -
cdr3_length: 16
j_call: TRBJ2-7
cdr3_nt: TGTGCCAGCAGTTCTCTTCAGCGGGGGGCTTACAATGAGCAGTACTTC
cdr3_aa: CASSSLQRGAYNEQYF

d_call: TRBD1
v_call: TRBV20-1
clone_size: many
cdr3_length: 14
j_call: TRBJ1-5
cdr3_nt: TGCAGTGCTAGATGGACAGGGGCCAATCAGCCCCAGCATTTT
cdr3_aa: CSARWTGANQPQHF

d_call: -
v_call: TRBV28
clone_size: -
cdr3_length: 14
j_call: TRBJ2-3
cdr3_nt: TGTGCCAGCCGGTCGGCAGGGTGGGCAGATACGCAGTATTTT
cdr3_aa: CASRSAGWADTQYF

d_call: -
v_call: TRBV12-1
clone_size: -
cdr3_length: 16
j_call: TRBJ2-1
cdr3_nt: TGTGCCAGCAGCTTTAATCGCCTAGCGGGCTTAAATGAGCAGTTCTTC
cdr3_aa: CASSFNRLAGLNEQFF

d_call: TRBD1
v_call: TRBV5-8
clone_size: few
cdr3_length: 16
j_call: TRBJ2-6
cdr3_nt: TGTGCCAGCAGCGCCGAACAGGGGACTGGGGCCAACGTCCTGACTTTC
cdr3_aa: CASSAEQGTGANVLTF

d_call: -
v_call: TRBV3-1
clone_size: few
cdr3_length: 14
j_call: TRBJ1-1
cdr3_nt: TGTGCCAGCCGAGACCACAAGATGAACACTGAAGCTTTCTTT
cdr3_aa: CASRDHKMNTEAFF

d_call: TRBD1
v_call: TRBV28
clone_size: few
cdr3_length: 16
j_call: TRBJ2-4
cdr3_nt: TGTGCCAGCAGTACAGACAGGGCCCAATCCAAAAACATTCAGTACTTC
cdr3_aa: CASSTDRAQSKNIQYF

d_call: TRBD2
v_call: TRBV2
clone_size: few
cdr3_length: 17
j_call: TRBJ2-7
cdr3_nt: TGTGCCAGCAGGCGAGACCTACTAGCGGGGGAGTCCGATGAGCAGTACTTC
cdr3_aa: CASRRDLLAGESDEQYF

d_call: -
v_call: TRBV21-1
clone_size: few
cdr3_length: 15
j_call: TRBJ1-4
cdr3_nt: TGTGCCAGCAGCAGTGGGACACCTCTTAATGAAAAACTGTTTTTT
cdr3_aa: CASSSGTPLNEKLFF